This T cell receptor beta chain was obtained from a study of technical replicates of blood from several donors (dated by TCRdb to about 2017). For this clone: This receptor's antigen is unknown. No much larger clonotype is one base removed from it; base qualities were not supplied.

Receptor libraries were prepared by the immunoSEQ multiplex PCR assay. TCRdb took over this immuneACCESS table, retaining in-frame rearrangements with V and J assigned. Such tables are incomplete; in checked studies, under half of the missing clones stem from an unresolved V gene, and the remainder is unexplained. The sample records around 76,000 clones, about nine tenths of which are singletons. The ten largest make up roughly 0.39% of the sample. At the junction V is shortened by 3 bases and J by 2 bases, with 14 bases in between. CDR3 length: 15 amino acids, cysteine to phenylalanine. Left in the record is the CDR3 DNA by itself, 45 bases read in frame from the first base. CDR1 and CDR2 are read off the germline V gene as MNHNS and SASEGT.

The source material was T cells isolated from PBMCs. The sequence links TRBV6-1 to TRBJ2-7; no D gene is confidently identified. This clonotype was sampled from a human donor in good health. The CDR3 loop reads CASSDPMTPPYEQYF. The sequenced DNA: TGTGCCAGCAGTGATCCCATGACACCTCCCTACGAGCAGTACTTC.